Reported below is one T cell receptor (beta chain). The antigen is not known. No conserved phenylalanine or tryptophan is present at the end of the CDR3, so a read error is the likely explanation. The template was RNA from unsorted bulk tissue. This non-tumor lung sample came from over 3 cm beyond the tumor edge. A modified ARM-PCR protocol with three rounds of nested PCR amplified TCRbeta. TCRdb analysed the multiplex PCR reads with MiXCR anew, one entry per CDR3 protein. The data show tens of thousands of distinct CDR3 sequences, approximately 78% seen once. The CDR3 length is 16 residues. Germline lookup yields CDR1 LGHNA and CDR2 YSLEER. This sample is drawn from a study of tumor and adjacent non-tumor tissue in lung cancer. Study context: There were about twelve adenocarcinoma, a couple of squamous cell carcinoma and 1 small cell lung cancer cases.

Whole-study findings and limits: Higher tumor TCR diversity was associated with shorter survival. TCR diversity was significantly greater in tumor than normal lung tissue.

This chain links TRBV4-3 with TRBJ2-6; a possible D gene is TRBD1 (5 bases). Sequencing input: distant non-tumor lung tissue. The receptor was derived from a man in his fifties or sixties with non-small cell lung cancer. CDR3 nucleotides: TGCGCCAGCAACCAAGAGGCGGTGTCTGGGGCCTACGTCCTGACTTTA. It codes for CASNQEAVSGAYVLTL.